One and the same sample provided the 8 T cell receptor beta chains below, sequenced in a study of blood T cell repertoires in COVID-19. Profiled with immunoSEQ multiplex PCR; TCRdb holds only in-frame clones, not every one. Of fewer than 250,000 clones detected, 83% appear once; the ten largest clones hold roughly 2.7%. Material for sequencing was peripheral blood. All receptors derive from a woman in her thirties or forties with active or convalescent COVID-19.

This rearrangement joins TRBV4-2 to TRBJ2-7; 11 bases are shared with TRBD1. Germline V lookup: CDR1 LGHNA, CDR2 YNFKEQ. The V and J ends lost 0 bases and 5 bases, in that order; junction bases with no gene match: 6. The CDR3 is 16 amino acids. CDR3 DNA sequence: TGTGCCAGCAGCCAAGATTGGACAGGGGGCTTGAACGAGCAGTACTTC. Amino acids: CASSQDWTGGLNEQYF.

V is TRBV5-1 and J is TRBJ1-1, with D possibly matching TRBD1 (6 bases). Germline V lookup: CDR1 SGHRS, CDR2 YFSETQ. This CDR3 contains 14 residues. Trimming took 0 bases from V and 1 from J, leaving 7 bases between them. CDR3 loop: CASSLVGGNTEAFF. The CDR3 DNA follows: TGCGCCAGCAGCTTGGTAGGGGGGAACACTGAAGCTTTCTTT.

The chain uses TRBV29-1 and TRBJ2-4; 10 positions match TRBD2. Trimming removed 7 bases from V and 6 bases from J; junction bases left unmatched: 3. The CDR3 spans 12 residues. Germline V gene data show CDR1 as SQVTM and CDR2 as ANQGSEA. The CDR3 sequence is CSATSGVNIQYF. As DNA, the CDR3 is TGCAGCGCTACTAGCGGGGTAAACATTCAGTACTTC.

The CDR3 DNA reads TGTGCCAGCAGCTTCCAAACAGATACGCAGTATTTT. Its protein is CASSFQTDTQYF. V gene TRBV11-2 combines with J gene TRBJ2-3; D gene uncertain. The length of the CDR3 is 12 residues. Germline CDR1 SGHAT, CDR2 FQNNGV. The V end was cut by 3 bases, the J end by 3 bases, with 4 bases between.

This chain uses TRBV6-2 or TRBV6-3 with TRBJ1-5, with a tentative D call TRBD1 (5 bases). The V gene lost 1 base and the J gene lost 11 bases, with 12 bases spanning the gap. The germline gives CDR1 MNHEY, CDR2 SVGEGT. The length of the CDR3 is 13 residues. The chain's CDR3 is CASSYLDLGAQHF. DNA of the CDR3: TGTGCCAGCAGTTACTTGGATTTAGGGGCCCAGCATTTT.

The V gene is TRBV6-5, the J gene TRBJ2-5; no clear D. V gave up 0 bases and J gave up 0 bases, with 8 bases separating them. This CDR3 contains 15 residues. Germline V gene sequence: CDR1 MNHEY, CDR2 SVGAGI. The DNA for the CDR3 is TGTGCCAGCAGTTACTCACTCGCGTACCAAGAGACCCAGTACTTC. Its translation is CASSYSLAYQETQYF.

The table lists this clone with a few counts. The CDR3 region is CASTTGGISYGYTF. The CDR3 bases are TGTGCCAGCACGACAGGGGGCATTAGCTATGGCTACACCTTC. This chain joins TRBV2 and TRBJ1-2, with TRBD1 matching over 10 bases. This CDR3 is 14 amino acids long. CDR1 and CDR2 (germline): SNHLY, FYNNEI. J lost 4 bases, V lost 7 bases, and 6 bases had no gene match.

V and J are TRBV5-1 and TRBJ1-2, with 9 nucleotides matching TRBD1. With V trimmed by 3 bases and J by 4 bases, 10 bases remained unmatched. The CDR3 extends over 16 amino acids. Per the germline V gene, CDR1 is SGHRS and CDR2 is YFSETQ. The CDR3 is CASSSGTGSPFYGYTF. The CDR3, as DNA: TGCGCCAGCAGCTCCGGGACAGGGAGTCCCTTCTATGGCTACACCTTC.